Reported below is one T cell receptor beta chain. TCRdb used MiXCR to reprocess the RT-PCR reads, holding one entry per CDR3 protein. The sample has fewer than 800,000 distinct CDR3 sequences, approximately 15% seen once. The CDR3 contains 12 residues. CDR1 is DFQATT and CDR2 is SNEGSKA in the germline V gene (reference sequence). Losses at the gene ends were 3 bases for V and 6 bases for J; bases not matched to a gene: 4. Sequences were obtained from memory CD4+ T cells from blood. The TCR sequence derives from a female donor in good health, serving as a healthy control. This rearrangement joins TRBV20-1 to TRBJ2-7; TRBD2 agrees at 8 bases. CDR3 sequence reads: CSASGGGLEQYF. The CDR3 nucleotides read TGCAGTGCTAGCGGGGGGGGGCTCGAGCAGTACTTC.